These 26 T cell receptor beta chains share one sample of origin, sequenced in a study of lymphopenia after photon versus proton radiotherapy. The method was immunoSEQ multiplex PCR; TCRdb's version includes in-frame clones alone and lacks a portion of them. The data contain tens of thousands of clones, around 83% of them singletons. The starting material was peripheral blood, obtained from a patient treated with proton-based radiotherapy. These receptors were taken from a man in his sixties with pancreatic cancer.

Here the CDR3 reads CASSRRSSYNEQFF. The CDR3 DNA follows: TGTGCCAGCAGCCGCAGGAGCTCCTACAATGAGCAGTTCTTC. This chain joins TRBV11-3 and TRBJ2-1; D remains unclear. Deletions cut 5 bases from V and 0 bases from J, with 8 bases between. Germline lookup yields CDR1 SGHNT and CDR2 YENEEA. This CDR3 region has 14 residues.

V and J are TRBV6-1 and TRBJ1-5, with D perhaps matching TRBD1 (5 bases). Germline lookup yields CDR1 MNHNS and CDR2 SASEGT. The CDR3 loop spans 13 amino acids. V gave up 6 bases and J gave up 7 bases, with 13 bases separating them. For the CDR3, the DNA is TGTGCCAGCAGGGTGGGCCAGGGACAGCCCCAGCATTTT. It yields the protein CASRVGQGQPQHF.

The chain couples TRBV2 to TRBJ2-3, with TRBD2 matching 9 bases. The trim removed 5 bases at V and 4 bases at J, leaving 7 bases unmatched. The CDR3 length is 15 residues. The germline V gene has CDR1 SNHLY and CDR2 FYNNEI. This CDR3 is CASSPWGLAADTQYF. The CDR3 DNA is TGTGCCAGCAGTCCATGGGGACTAGCCGCAGATACGCAGTATTTT.

The J gene is TRBJ2-2, the V gene TRBV28, with TRBD2 matching over 11 bases. Germline-derived CDR1 and CDR2 are MDHEN and SYDVKM. The CDR3 is 17 amino acids. J was trimmed by 6 bases and V by 5 bases; bases with no gene match: 11. CDR3 DNA sequence: TGTGCCAGCAGTCCCCCCTTTAGCGGGAGGGCCCCCGGGGAGCTGTTTTTT. This sequence encodes CASSPPFSGRAPGELFF.

The V gene is TRBV11-2, the J gene TRBJ2-7; D may correspond to TRBD1 or TRBD2 (5 bases each). Trimming stripped 6 bases from V and 6 bases from J, with 21 bases between. Germline assignment: CDR1 SGHAT and CDR2 FQNNGV. This CDR3 region has 15 residues. CDR3 DNA: TGTGCCAGCAGTCCCCCCGGGACCCAGAAAGGCGAGCAGTACTTC. Its protein product is CASSPPGTQKGEQYF.

CDR3 in amino acids: CASSYSDRGGAGELFF. The CDR3 nucleotides are TGTGCCAGCAGTTACTCAGACAGGGGAGGAGCCGGGGAGCTGTTTTTT. The genes are TRBV6-5 and TRBJ2-2, with 8 positions matching TRBD1. This CDR3 contains 16 residues. Germline trimming cut 0 bases from V and 6 bases from J; bases unmatched to any gene: 6. Per germline, CDR1 MNHEY and CDR2 SVGAGI.

CDR3 DNA: TGTGCCAGCAGCTTAACGCAGAACTACGAGCAGTACTTC. Protein: CASSLTQNYEQYF. The chain carries TRBV7-3 and TRBJ2-7, with D unresolved. The CDR3 sequence is 13 residues long. The germline V gene encodes CDR1 SGHTA and CDR2 FQGTGA. V dropped 0 bases and J dropped 3 bases, with 6 bases sitting between them.

There are a few counts of this clone. The chain has TRBV10-3 and TRBJ2-3, with 10 bases fitting TRBD2. There are 16 residues in the CDR3. From germline, CDR1 is ENHRY and CDR2 SYGVKD. V was clipped by 7 bases and J by 3 bases; unmatched bases: 10. CDR3 sequence reads: CAIMESTSGSTDTQYF. DNA for the CDR3: TGTGCCATCATGGAATCGACTAGCGGGTCGACAGATACGCAGTATTTT.

The chain links TRBV7-2 to TRBJ1-2, with D maybe TRBD1 (5 bases). The germline CDR1 and CDR2 sequences are SGHTA and FQGNSA. The CDR3 consists of 15 residues. The V gene lost 5 bases and the J gene lost 3 bases, with 16 bases spanning the gap. CDR3 in amino acids: CASSLHTPGDYGYTF. CDR3 sequence (DNA): TGTGCCAGCAGCCTACATACTCCGGGGGACTATGGCTACACCTTC. Complete variable domain (other parts from reference TRBV7-2 and TRBJ1-2): GAGVSQSPSNKVTEKGKDVELRCDPISGHTALYWYRQSLGQGLEFLIYFQGNSAPDKSGLPSDRFSAERTGGSVSTLTIQRTQQEDSAVYLCASSLHTPGDYGYTFGSGTRLTVV.

The CDR3 bases are TGTGCCAGCAGGCGACTAGCGGGAGGTCGGGATGAGCAGTTCTTC. Translating it yields CASRRLAGGRDEQFF. This sequence joins TRBV11-3 and TRBJ2-1; 13 bases map to TRBD2. The length of the CDR3 is 15 residues. Germline CDR1 and CDR2: SGHNT and YENEEA. V shed 6 bases, J shed 8 bases, and the junction held 7 bases outside the gene matches.

The chain has TRBV9 and TRBJ1-2, with D possibly TRBD1 on 6 matching bases. The germline V gene encodes CDR1 SGDLS and CDR2 YYNGEE. V lost 0 bases and J 10 bases, leaving 16 bases between the germline ends. The CDR3 spans 14 residues. CDR3 coding DNA: TGTGCCAGCAGCGTAGCTGCACAGGGAAGCTACTACACCTTC. Translated: CASSVAAQGSYYTF.

The chain combines TRBV5-1 with TRBJ1-1; D may be TRBD1 (6 bases). Trimming stripped 4 bases from V and 4 bases from J, with 17 bases between. The CDR3 contains 15 residues. CDR1 SGHRS and CDR2 YFSETQ come from the germline V gene. The CDR3 loop is CASSGPGTRGTEAFF. CDR3 bases: TGCGCCAGCAGCGGCCCAGGGACAAGGGGCACTGAAGCTTTCTTT.

In this sample, this clone turned up a few times. Other nucleotide sequences in the sample specify the same CDR3. The rearrangement links TRBV19 to TRBJ1-1, with D uncertain. Germline V gene data show CDR1 as LNHDA and CDR2 as SQIVND (reference sequence). The CDR3 extends over 13 amino acids. The V and J ends lost 5 bases and 4 bases respectively, with 11 bases between them. DNA for the CDR3: TGTGCCAGTAGTTCGCTTCGGGGCACTGAAGCTTTCTTT. The encoded protein is CASSSLRGTEAFF.

The rearrangement joins TRBV28 to TRBJ1-1; 7 positions agree with TRBD1. Germline-derived CDR1 and CDR2 are MDHEN and SYDVKM. The CDR3 sequence is 13 residues long. With V trimmed by 6 bases and J by 7 bases, 8 bases remained unmatched. CDR3 DNA sequence: TGTGCCAGCAGCCCGGGACAGAAGAATGAAGCTTTCTTT. The encoded protein is CASSPGQKNEAFF.

This clone was counted a few times. CDR3 bases: TGTGCCCGCCGGGGACAGCCCTCCGGTGGCTACACCTTC. Translated: CARRGQPSGGYTF. The chain is built from TRBV30 and TRBJ1-2; TRBD1 agrees at 7 bases. The CDR3 is 13 residues long. CDR1 is GTSNPN and CDR2 is SVGIG in the germline V gene (reference sequence). Trimming at V came to 8 bases and at J to 7 bases, leaving 13 bases not matched to a gene.

This clone was found a few times. The J gene is TRBJ2-1, the V gene TRBV7-2, with D perhaps TRBD2 (5 bases). The CDR3 covers 15 residues. Trimming took 5 bases from V and 5 from J, leaving 16 bases between them. CDR1 is SGHTA, CDR2 FQGNSA, per germline. CDR3 DNA sequence: TGTGCCAGCAGCATCGCCGGGATCCTAAACAATGAGCAGTTCTTC. This gives the protein CASSIAGILNNEQFF.

This clone was seen a single time. The chain combines TRBV7-6 with TRBJ2-3; no clear D gene. The CDR3 contains 15 residues. The ends were cut back, 4 bases at V and 0 bases at J, with 11 bases in the middle. CDR1 SGHVS and CDR2 FNYEAQ come from the germline V gene. For the CDR3, the DNA is TGTGCCAGCAGCTCGAGTGTGGTTAGCACAGATACGCAGTATTTT. Encoded protein: CASSSSVVSTDTQYF.

V is TRBV11-3 and J is TRBJ2-7; 9 positions match TRBD1. Germline CDR1 is SGHNT and CDR2 is YENEEA. The CDR3 is 16 amino acids. The V and J ends lost 3 bases and 1 base, in that order; junction bases with no gene match: 7. Written as DNA, the CDR3 is TGTGCCAGCAGCTTGGAAAAGGACAGGGGATCCTACGAGCAGTACTTC. Residues: CASSLEKDRGSYEQYF.

In this sample, this clone turned up a few times. The chain uses TRBV13 and TRBJ2-7; tentatively, D is TRBD1 (5 bases). The germline gives CDR1 PRHDT, CDR2 FYEKMQ (reference sequence). V lost 8 bases and J 5 bases, leaving 16 bases between the germline ends. The CDR3 length is 13 residues. CDR3 DNA sequence: TGTGCCAGCCGACACCTGGGCAGGGACGAGCAGTACTTC. Translated, it gives CASRHLGRDEQYF.

This chain connects TRBV7-6 to TRBJ2-7; 9 bases align to TRBD2. Trimming cost V 6 bases and J 6 bases; bases outside gene matches: 12. CDR1 SGHVS and CDR2 FNYEAQ come from the germline V gene. The CDR3 is 15 amino acids. The CDR3 nucleotides read TGTGCCAGCAGTGTAGGTGGGACTAGCAAGGGCGAGCAGTACTTC. It encodes CASSVGGTSKGEQYF.

This chain connects TRBV10-3 to TRBJ2-7; TRBD2 is a possible D gene (5 bases). This CDR3 contains 14 residues. Trimming shortened V by 2 bases and J by 2 bases, and 10 bases separated the two germline ends. In germline, CDR1 is ENHRY, CDR2 SYGVKD. CDR3 DNA: TGTGCCATCAGTGAGGCTAGCAGAACCTACGAGCAGTACTTC. Translation gives CAISEASRTYEQYF.

V is TRBV27 and J is TRBJ2-3; 10 bases line up with TRBD2. Trimming took 5 bases from V and 3 from J; bases not matched to a gene: 5. Germline V CDR1 and CDR2: MNHEY, SMNVEV (reference sequence). This CDR3 spans 15 amino acids. The CDR3 DNA follows: TGTGCCAGCAGTCGTACGACTAGCGGGACAGATACGCAGTATTTT. Encoded protein: CASSRTTSGTDTQYF.

The rearrangement links TRBV15 to TRBJ1-2, with D unresolved. The CDR3 has 14 residues. Deletions cut 0 bases from V and 4 bases from J, with 9 bases between. Germline assignment: CDR1 LNHNV and CDR2 YYDKDF (reference sequence). The CDR3 DNA reads as TGTGCCACCAGCAGAGACAAGTCTTCCTATGGCTACACCTTC. Translated: CATSRDKSSYGYTF.

The chain combines TRBV15 with TRBJ2-7; TRBD1 matches at 8 bases. V was clipped by 0 bases and J by 6 bases; unmatched bases: 7. This CDR3 has 15 residues. Germline V gene sequence: CDR1 LNHNV, CDR2 YYDKDF (reference sequence). In nucleotides, the CDR3 is TGTGCCACCAGCAGAGATTCAGGGGGCACTTCCGAGCAGTACTTC. It specifies CATSRDSGGTSEQYF.

The rearrangement joins TRBV27 to TRBJ2-7, with TRBD2 matching over 8 bases. From germline, CDR1 is MNHEY and CDR2 SMNVEV (reference sequence). With 2 bases clipped from V and 3 bases from J, the junction kept 3 bases outside the gene matches. The CDR3 totals 14 residues. The CDR3 DNA reads TGTGCCAGCAGTTTAAGACGGGAGGGCTACGAGCAGTACTTC. Protein sequence: CASSLRREGYEQYF.

The chain is built from TRBV7-9 and TRBJ1-4, with D maybe TRBD1 (5 bases). The CDR3 runs to 14 residues. The germline V and J ends were trimmed by 3 bases and 3 bases, with 8 bases remaining between them. Germline-derived CDR1 and CDR2 are SEHNR and FQNEAQ (reference sequence). CDR3 amino acids: CASSFTTANEKLFF. The CDR3 DNA reads as TGTGCCAGCAGCTTTACGACAGCTAATGAAAAACTGTTTTTT.